One and the same sample provided the 9 T cell receptor beta chains below, sequenced in a study of T cell repertoires in cytomegalovirus infection (dated by TCRdb to the late 2010s). TCRdb names Illumina HiSeq 1500 as the instrument used. TCRdb redid the processing of the public reads, applying fastp at Q25 and MiXCR, and retained in-frame beta chains. Records with the same CDR3 protein are collapsed into one entry carrying the most frequent genes and DNA. The sample table contains about 190,000 distinct CDR3 sequences; only one count was recorded for roughly 27% of them. 30% to 40% of the sample lies in the top ten. Source material: PBMCs. The receptor source for this set is a human donor in good health (CMV status not recorded). Some clones in this sample may be carry-over from other donors' samples.

The chain is built from TRBV4-3 and TRBJ2-6; D possibly corresponds to TRBD2 (5 bases). V lost 1 base and J 0 bases, leaving 13 bases between the germline ends. CDR1 is LGHNA, CDR2 YSLEER, per germline. The length of the CDR3 is 18 residues. CDR3 loop: CASSQGYGGASGANVLTF. CDR3 nucleotides: TGCGCCAGCAGCCAAGGGTACGGAGGCGCCTCTGGGGCCAACGTCCTGACTTTC.

This clonotype occurred a few times. V gene TRBV7-8 combines with J gene TRBJ1-1; D is unresolved. Germline loops: CDR1 SGHVS, CDR2 FQNEAQ. CDR3 length: 14 amino acids. V gave up 7 bases and J gave up 0 bases, with 12 bases separating them. As DNA, the CDR3 is TGTGCCAGCACCAGTCGGCAGTTGAACACTGAAGCTTTCTTT. Its translation is CASTSRQLNTEAFF.

This clonotype was found once. J is TRBJ1-6 and V is TRBV3-1; TRBD1 aligns across 9 bases. Per the germline V gene, CDR1 is LGHDT and CDR2 is YNNKEL (reference sequence). The CDR3 totals 17 residues. V dropped 0 bases and J dropped 10; count of bases not matched to a gene: 10. CDR3 DNA sequence: TGTGCCAGCAGCCAAGACGGGACAGGGAGGGTTTGGTCACCCCTCCACTTT. Amino acids: CASSQDGTGRVWSPLHF.

This clonotype occurred many times. The chain employs TRBV7-2 and TRBJ2-1; 13 bases map to TRBD2. Germline assignment: CDR1 SGHTA and CDR2 FQGNSA. V dropped 5 bases and J dropped 3; count of bases not matched to a gene: 4. CDR3 length: 16 residues. CDR3 in DNA: TGTGCCAGCAGCCCCCGACTAGCGGGGGGCTACAATGAGCAGTTCTTC. This sequence encodes CASSPRLAGGYNEQFF.

This clonotype has more than one count but fewer than ten. V is TRBV7-9 and J is TRBJ2-5, with TRBD2 as a possible D gene (5 bases). V shed 4 bases and J shed 0 bases, with 9 bases lying between them. CDR1 SEHNR and CDR2 FQNEAQ come from the germline V gene (reference sequence). CDR3 length: 14 residues. For the CDR3, the DNA is TGTGCCAGCAGCTCCCAGCGGTACCAAGAGACCCAGTACTTC. This sequence encodes CASSSQRYQETQYF.

The chain uses TRBV20-1 and TRBJ1-3; D call uncertain. The CDR3 is made up of 15 amino acids. The germline V gene encodes CDR1 DFQATT and CDR2 SNEGSKA (reference sequence). V dropped 6 bases and J dropped 0 bases, with 15 bases sitting between them. The CDR3 DNA sequence: TGCAGTGCCCAGATGGGTATCACCTCTGGAAACACCATATATTTT. Translated, it gives CSAQMGITSGNTIYF.

This clonotype was found many times. The genes are TRBV4-1 and TRBJ1-2; D is ambiguous. The CDR3 is made up of 13 amino acids. Germline V gene lookup returns CDR1 MGHRA and CDR2 YSYEKL. Trimming shortened V by 4 bases and J by 6 bases, and 12 bases separated the two germline ends. The CDR3 spells CASSLQDGDGYTF. DNA of the CDR3: TGCGCCAGCAGCCTTCAAGACGGGGATGGCTACACCTTC.

This clonotype has only a few counts. V is TRBV6-6 and J is TRBJ1-1, with TRBD1 as a possible D gene (5 bases). Trimming stripped 5 bases from V and 7 bases from J, with 14 bases between. Germline CDR1 MNHNY, CDR2 SVGAGI (reference sequence). The CDR3 sequence is 13 residues long. This chain's CDR3 is CASSALGTGEAFF. For the CDR3, the DNA is TGTGCCAGCAGTGCTTTGGGGACCGGTGAAGCTTTCTTT.

This rearrangement joins TRBV15 to TRBJ2-5; 7 positions match TRBD1. The CDR3 length is 14 residues. Trimming cost V 4 bases and J 5 bases; bases outside gene matches: 7. Germline lookup yields CDR1 LNHNV and CDR2 YYDKDF (reference sequence). CDR3 protein: CATSTRQGEETQYF. The CDR3 nucleotides read TGTGCCACCAGCACCCGACAGGGCGAGGAGACCCAGTACTTC.